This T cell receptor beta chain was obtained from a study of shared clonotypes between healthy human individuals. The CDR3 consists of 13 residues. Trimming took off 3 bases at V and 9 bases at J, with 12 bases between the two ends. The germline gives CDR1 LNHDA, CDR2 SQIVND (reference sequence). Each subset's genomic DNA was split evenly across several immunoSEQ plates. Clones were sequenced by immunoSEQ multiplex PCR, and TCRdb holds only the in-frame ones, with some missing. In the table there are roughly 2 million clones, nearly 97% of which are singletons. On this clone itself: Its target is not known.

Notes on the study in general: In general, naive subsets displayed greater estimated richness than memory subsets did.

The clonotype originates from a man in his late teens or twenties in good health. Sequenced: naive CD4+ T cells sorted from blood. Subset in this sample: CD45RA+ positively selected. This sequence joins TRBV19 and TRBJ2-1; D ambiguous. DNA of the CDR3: TGTGCCAGTAGTATGGTGGGCCTCGGTGAGCAGTTCTTC. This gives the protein CASSMVGLGEQFF.